One sample yielded the 32 T cell receptor beta chains listed below, sequenced in a study of T cell changes during pregnancy in multiple sclerosis. Only in-frame clones appear in the TCRdb table, and some are missing; sequencing was by immunoSEQ multiplex PCR. The top ten hold approximately 5.1% of the sample, which has around 40,000 clones, 80% to 95% seen once. The sample here was CD8+ T cells from peripheral blood mononuclear cells, taken in the third trimester of pregnancy. Receptors originate from a female donor with multiple sclerosis, enrolled in a pregnancy study.

This clone was observed a single time. The J gene is TRBJ2-3, the V gene TRBV27; 7 nucleotides align to TRBD2. The CDR3 is 15 amino acids. V shed 1 base and J 4 bases; nucleotides not matched to a gene: 5. The germline V gene has CDR1 MNHEY and CDR2 SMNVEV (reference sequence). The CDR3 sequence is CASSLFAGAADTQYF. The CDR3, as DNA: TGTGCCAGCAGTTTATTTGCGGGAGCTGCAGATACGCAGTATTTT.

The chain links TRBV6-6 to TRBJ2-1, with TRBD2 matching over 9 bases. The ends lost 5 bases at V and 2 bases at J; junction bases unmatched: 7. In germline, CDR1 is MNHNY, CDR2 SVGAGI (reference sequence). The CDR3 contains 16 residues. Written as DNA, the CDR3 is TGTGCCAGCAGTCCCGGACGCGGGAGGGCCTACAATGAGCAGTTCTTC. Encoded protein: CASSPGRGRAYNEQFF.

This clone was detected a few times. The gene calls are TRBV7-3 and TRBJ1-1; no reliable D call. V lost 2 bases to trimming and J lost 3 bases, with 7 bases between them. The germline CDR1 and CDR2 sequences are SGHTA and FQGTGA. There are 13 residues in the CDR3. The CDR3 DNA reads as TGTGCCAGCAGCTTAGGAGCCTACACTGAAGCTTTCTTT. Translating it yields CASSLGAYTEAFF.

This chain connects TRBV29-1 to TRBJ2-5; D gene ambiguous. The CDR3 has 10 residues. From germline, CDR1 is SQVTM and CDR2 ANQGSEA. The ends were cut back, 4 bases at V and 5 bases at J, with 5 bases in the middle. Here the CDR3 DNA reads TGCAGCGTTGTACTGGAGACCCAGTACTTC. Translating gives CSVVLETQYF.

The genes are TRBV7-9 and TRBJ2-7, with D possibly matching TRBD1 (5 bases). V was cut by 0 bases and J by 4 bases, with 13 bases left in between. The CDR3 loop spans 15 amino acids. Germline V lookup: CDR1 SEHNR, CDR2 FQNEAQ (reference sequence). This CDR3 reads CASSLAVGVEYEQYF. DNA for the CDR3: TGTGCCAGCAGCTTAGCGGTAGGGGTAGAATACGAGCAGTACTTC.

The CDR3 DNA is TGTGCCAGCAGCCCCCAGACAGAGCTTGAAGCTTTCTTT. Its translation: CASSPQTELEAFF. The chain is built from TRBV11-2 and TRBJ1-1, with D tentatively TRBD1 (5 bases). V lost 5 bases to trimming and J lost 7 bases, with 14 bases between them. Germline values: CDR1 SGHAT, CDR2 FQNNGV. This CDR3 is built from 13 residues. Supplemented by reference TRBV11-2 and TRBJ1-1, the full variable domain reads EAGVAQSPRYKIIEKRQSVAFWCNPISGHATLYWYQQILGQGPKLLIQFQNNGVVDDSQLPKDRFSAERLKGVDSTLKIQPAKLEDSAVYLCASSPQTELEAFFGQGTRLTVV.

The V gene is TRBV19, the J gene TRBJ2-3; TRBD2 might be the D (5 bases). The CDR3 has 16 residues. V lost 1 base to trimming and J lost 0 bases, with 11 bases between them. Germline V lookup: CDR1 LNHDA, CDR2 SQIVND (reference sequence). CDR3 sequence: CASSIGLPFSTDTQYF. CDR3 bases: TGTGCCAGTAGTATAGGACTACCCTTTAGCACAGATACGCAGTATTTT. Looking up the rest from reference TRBV19 and TRBJ2-3 gives the full variable domain: DGGITQSPKYLFRKEGQNVTLSCEQNLNHDAMYWYRQDPGQGLRLIYYSQIVNDFQKGDIAEGYSVSREKKESFPLTVTSAQKNPTAFYLCASSIGLPFSTDTQYFGPGTRLTVL.

The V call is TRBV11-1, the J call TRBJ2-5; tentative D call: TRBD2 (5 bases). The CDR3 spans 16 residues. Deletions cut 5 bases from V and 1 base from J, with 17 bases between. In germline, CDR1 is SGHAT, CDR2 FQDESV (reference sequence). The CDR3 bases are TGTGCCAGCAGCGGGTCCCCGCTAGCTCGCCAAGAGACCCAGTACTTC. It codes for CASSGSPLARQETQYF.

This chain uses TRBV27 with TRBJ2-7, with 8 positions matching TRBD1. Germline V gene data show CDR1 as MNHEY and CDR2 as SMNVEV (reference sequence). CDR3 size: 13 residues. The V and J ends lost 8 bases and 6 bases, in that order; junction bases with no gene match: 9. CDR3 residues: CASGFQGAAEQYF. The CDR3 nucleotides read TGTGCCAGCGGATTCCAGGGGGCGGCCGAGCAGTACTTC.

This sequence joins TRBV19 and TRBJ2-1, with D possibly being TRBD1 (5 bases). CDR1 LNHDA and CDR2 SQIVND come from the germline V gene (reference sequence). This CDR3 region has 15 residues. V lost 0 bases and J 10 bases, leaving 16 bases between the germline ends. CDR3: CASSIEDSVLGEQFF. As DNA, the CDR3 is TGTGCCAGTAGTATAGAAGACAGCGTCCTTGGAGAGCAGTTCTTC. Drawing the rest from reference TRBV19 and TRBJ2-1, the complete variable domain is DGGITQSPKYLFRKEGQNVTLSCEQNLNHDAMYWYRQDPGQGLRLIYYSQIVNDFQKGDIAEGYSVSREKKESFPLTVTSAQKNPTAFYLCASSIEDSVLGEQFFGPGTRLTVL.

The chain employs TRBV4-1 and TRBJ2-1, with TRBD2 matching 11 bases. The germline V gene has CDR1 MGHRA and CDR2 YSYEKL. V lost 2 bases and J lost 6; bases outside the gene matches: 6. CDR3 size: 16 residues. CDR3 DNA sequence: TGCGCCAGCAGCCAATTCGGACTAGCGGGCTCCAATGAGCAGTTCTTC. Its protein product is CASSQFGLAGSNEQFF.

The CDR3 here is CASSQELADDSYEQYF. The CDR3 DNA follows: TGCGCCAGCAGCCAAGAACTAGCGGATGACTCCTACGAGCAGTACTTC. V gene TRBV4-3 combines with J gene TRBJ2-7; TRBD2 agrees at 8 bases. The V and J ends lost 0 bases and 0 bases, in that order; junction bases with no gene match: 4. The CDR3 covers 16 residues. CDR1 is LGHNA, CDR2 YSLEER, per germline.

J is TRBJ2-2 and V is TRBV7-9, with D possibly TRBD2 on 5 matching bases. V was clipped by 5 bases and J by 5 bases, with 27 bases between them. Germline loops: CDR1 SEHNR, CDR2 FQNEAQ (reference sequence). The CDR3 totals 19 residues. CDR3 in DNA: TGTGCCAGCAGCCCCCGCGAACCAATAAAGGGAGAAGGGACCGGGGAGCTGTTTTTT. It translates to CASSPREPIKGEGTGELFF.

This clone has a single count. The chain has TRBV7-3 and TRBJ1-2; 7 bases are shared with TRBD1. From germline, CDR1 is SGHTA and CDR2 FQGTGA. J gave up 3 bases and V 4 bases, and 17 bases lay outside the gene matches. This CDR3 spans 18 amino acids. CDR3 in amino acids: CASSWSGGQPSLDYGYTF. CDR3 DNA sequence: TGTGCCAGCAGCTGGTCTGGGGGACAGCCCTCCCTCGACTATGGCTACACCTTC.

The chain employs TRBV10-3 and TRBJ2-7; D perhaps matches TRBD1 (6 bases). V was pared by 6 bases and J by 3 bases, with 12 bases between. CDR1 is ENHRY, CDR2 SYGVKD, per germline. The CDR3 sequence is 13 residues long. The CDR3 DNA follows: TGTGCCATCAGGAGGGACACCGGCTACGAGCAGTACTTC. This codes for CAIRRDTGYEQYF.

The rearrangement uses TRBV6-1 and TRBJ1-1; D not certain. V shed 2 bases and J shed 11 bases, with 18 bases lying between them. The germline CDR1 and CDR2 sequences are MNHNS and SASEGT. CDR3 size: 14 residues. The CDR3 loop reads CASSEPGENRAAFF. CDR3 DNA: TGTGCCAGCAGTGAACCGGGAGAAAATCGTGCGGCTTTCTTT.

V is TRBV28 and J is TRBJ1-1; D may be TRBD1 (5 bases). CDR1 MDHEN and CDR2 SYDVKM come from the germline V gene. V lost 9 bases, J lost 4 bases, and 15 bases lay in between. This CDR3 contains 13 residues. The CDR3 DNA follows: TGTGCCAGTCGCCGCGGGGCGTCCACTGAAGCTTTCTTT. Its translation: CASRRGASTEAFF.

V and J are TRBV12-2 and TRBJ2-6; TRBD1, the table's D call, was not compared with the DNA. TRBV12-2 is assigned pseudogene status. CDR3 length: 19 residues. The chain's CDR3 is CASRLALRDISSGANVLTF. The CDR3 DNA is TGTGCAAGTCGCTTAGCTCTCCGGGACATTAGCTCTGGGGCCAACGTCCTGACTTTC.

This clone showed up just a few times. The rearrangement links TRBV9 to TRBJ1-2; a weak D match, TRBD1 (5 bases). Germline CDR1 is SGDLS and CDR2 is YYNGEE. The CDR3 is made up of 16 amino acids. V lost 4 bases, J lost 0 bases, and 16 bases lay in between. In DNA, the CDR3 is TGTGCCAGCAGCAGTAGTGGGGCTGGGGCTAACTATGGCTACACCTTC. It translates to CASSSSGAGANYGYTF.

This clone is a singleton in its sample. This chain uses TRBV10-3 with TRBJ2-7; D may be TRBD2 (6 bases). The V gene lost 7 bases and the J gene lost 2 bases, with 18 bases spanning the gap. CDR1 ENHRY and CDR2 SYGVKD come from the germline V gene. CDR3 length: 15 amino acids. The CDR3 DNA follows: TGTGCCATCAAGGGCGGGACCACAGATCCCTACGAGCAGTACTTC. This codes for CAIKGGTTDPYEQYF.

The rearrangement joins TRBV7-9 to TRBJ2-1; 12 bases line up with TRBD2. V was clipped by 4 bases and J by 6 bases; unmatched bases: 10. Germline-derived CDR1 and CDR2 are SEHNR and FQNEAQ (reference sequence). This CDR3 is built from 17 residues. This CDR3 reads CASSSSSGRALGNEQFF. CDR3 DNA sequence: TGTGCCAGCAGCTCGTCTAGCGGGAGGGCCTTGGGCAATGAGCAGTTCTTC.

V usage is TRBV5-4 and J usage is TRBJ1-2; D unresolved. The V and J ends lost 4 bases and 6 bases respectively, with 28 bases between them. Germline CDR1 and CDR2: SGHNT and YYREEE (reference sequence). The CDR3 contains 18 residues. The CDR3 nucleotides read TGTGCCAGCAGCCCAATCCATGGCGTGGCGGAGGGTACTAATGGCTACACCTTC. Its protein is CASSPIHGVAEGTNGYTF.

The chain couples TRBV13 to TRBJ2-7; 8 bases are shared with TRBD1. The CDR3 extends over 14 amino acids. CDR1 is PRHDT and CDR2 is FYEKMQ in the germline V gene (reference sequence). The trim removed 5 bases at V and 2 bases at J, leaving 5 bases unmatched. CDR3: CASSAGQATYEQYF. The CDR3, as DNA: TGTGCCAGCAGCGCGGGACAGGCGACCTACGAGCAGTACTTC.

This chain uses TRBV11-2 with TRBJ1-2; 8 bases match TRBD1. The CDR3 spans 14 residues. CDR1 is SGHAT, CDR2 FQNNGV, per germline. Losses at the gene ends were 5 bases for V and 4 bases for J; bases not matched to a gene: 6. CDR3 amino acids: CASSLDQGAYGYTF. CDR3 coding DNA: TGTGCCAGCAGCCTCGATCAGGGGGCCTATGGCTACACCTTC.

The CDR3 sequence is CAWSLGATWLIEKLFF. The CDR3 nucleotides are TGTGCCTGGAGCCTTGGAGCGACTTGGCTAATTGAAAAACTGTTTTTT. This chain uses TRBV30 with TRBJ1-4, with no clear D. The germline CDR1 and CDR2 sequences are GTSNPN and SVGIG (reference sequence). This CDR3 has 16 amino acids. Trimming stripped 3 bases from V and 7 bases from J, with 21 bases between.

The rearrangement links TRBV7-9 to TRBJ1-3; the D gene is possibly TRBD1 (6 bases). Germline assignment: CDR1 SEHNR and CDR2 FQNEAQ (reference sequence). With 3 bases removed from V and 2 bases from J, the gap between germline ends came to 8 bases. CDR3 length: 14 residues. DNA of the CDR3: TGTGCCAGCAGCTTCGCAGGGGCTGGAAACACCATATATTTT. This gives the protein CASSFAGAGNTIYF. Combining the CDR3 with reference TRBV7-9 and TRBJ1-3 gives the whole variable domain DTGVSQNPRHKITKRGQNVTFRCDPISEHNRLYWYRQTLGQGPEFLTYFQNEAQLEKSRLLSDRFSAERPKGSFSTLEIQRTEQGDSAMYLCASSFAGAGNTIYFGEGSWLTVV.

This clone appeared a single time. The chain couples TRBV7-9 to TRBJ2-5, with 8 bases identical to TRBD1. Germline loops: CDR1 SEHNR, CDR2 FQNEAQ (reference sequence). The CDR3 extends over 15 amino acids. Losses at the gene ends were 2 bases for V and 3 bases for J; bases not matched to a gene: 5. DNA of the CDR3: TGTGCCAGCAGCTTACTGGTACAGGGGGAAGAGACCCAGTACTTC. Its translation is CASSLLVQGEETQYF.

The V and J genes are TRBV19 and TRBJ1-1, with D maybe TRBD1 (5 bases). Germline V lookup: CDR1 LNHDA, CDR2 SQIVND (reference sequence). V was shortened by 5 bases and J by 6 bases, with 10 bases between the two germline ends. The CDR3 is made up of 12 amino acids. The CDR3 bases are TGTGCCAGTAGTCCCCGGGGGGCTGAAGCTTTCTTT. This encodes CASSPRGAEAFF.

J is TRBJ2-7 and V is TRBV25-1; D call uncertain. CDR3 length equals 12 residues. Germline CDR1 and CDR2: MGHDK and SYGVNS. Trimming removed 4 bases from V and 3 bases from J, with 7 bases in between. The CDR3 sequence: CASSGPFYEQYF. The CDR3 coding sequence is TGTGCCAGCAGTGGGCCCTTCTACGAGCAGTACTTC.

V gene TRBV19 combines with J gene TRBJ2-2, with 9 bases identical to TRBD2. With 5 bases clipped from V and 0 bases from J, the junction kept 7 bases outside the gene matches. The CDR3 has 17 amino acids. CDR1 and CDR2 (germline): LNHDA, SQIVND (reference sequence). In DNA form, the CDR3 reads TGTGCCAGTAGTTCTCGGACTAGCGTAGCGAACACCGGGGAGCTGTTTTTT. Protein: CASSSRTSVANTGELFF. Combining the CDR3 with reference TRBV19 and TRBJ2-2 gives the whole variable domain DGGITQSPKYLFRKEGQNVTLSCEQNLNHDAMYWYRQDPGQGLRLIYYSQIVNDFQKGDIAEGYSVSREKKESFPLTVTSAQKNPTAFYLCASSSRTSVANTGELFFGEGSRLTVL.

This chain links TRBV19 with TRBJ1-1; a possible D gene is TRBD1 (5 bases). Germline V gene data show CDR1 as LNHDA and CDR2 as SQIVND (reference sequence). The length of the CDR3 is 15 residues. V was clipped by 6 bases and J by 3 bases, with 17 bases between them. CDR3 nucleotide sequence: TGTGCCAGTAGGGGCTCCGGGGGAGGGTACACTGAAGCTTTCTTT. Translating it yields CASRGSGGGYTEAFF.

The chain recombines TRBV7-3 with TRBJ1-1; tentative D call: TRBD1 (5 bases). Germline CDR1 reads SGHTA; CDR2 reads FQGTGA. This CDR3 has 14 amino acids. The V and J ends lost 1 base and 5 bases respectively, with 11 bases between them. CDR3 coding DNA: TGTGCCAGCAGCTTAATTGGGGAGGGGACTGAAGCTTTCTTT. Amino acids: CASSLIGEGTEAFF.